This T cell receptor beta chain was identified in a study of identical twins. Study conclusions and caveats: Invariant MAIT and iNKT cells are populations that could partly confound zero-insertion analyses.

Remarks on this clonotype: Antigen: not known.

MiXCR, run by TCRdb on the 5' RACE reads, gives a single entry per CDR3 protein. This repertoire shows 200,000 or so distinct CDR3 sequences, roughly 7.5% found once; its top ten account for less than 2.5%. V dropped 0 bases and J dropped 0 bases, with 9 bases sitting between them. Germline V gene sequence: CDR1 LGHNA, CDR2 YNFKEQ. CDR3 size: 15 residues. In addition, the sample was reused for a study of yellow fever vaccine responses in identical twins. As reported in that work: Reported findings indicate that twins' vaccine T cell responses seemed partially convergent, partially personalized.

This chain joins TRBV4-2 and TRBJ2-7; D ambiguous. Sample: memory (CD45RO+) T cells sorted from blood. The receptor comes from a young woman in good health. CDR3 sequence reads: CASSQEVGSSYEQYF. The CDR3 nucleotides are TGTGCCAGCAGCCAAGAAGTGGGTAGCTCCTACGAGCAGTACTTC.